This T cell receptor beta chain came from a study of blood T cell repertoires in COVID-19 (dated by TCRdb to 2018 to 2021). With regard to the full study: Collaborator samples came from the United States, Italy and Spain and covered acute and convalescent phases of COVID-19. The dataset comprised deeply sampled blood TCRbeta repertoires from subjects exposed to, actively infected with, or recovered from COVID-19. The prospective study material was composed of cDNA or gDNA derived from T cells, B-cell-depleted T cells, or PBMCs. Sample metadata almost always included a de-identified subject ID, COVID-19 status, age in years and sex. Samples came from the ongoing ImmuneRACE study (first 160 participants) plus 1,254 subjects from 6 global collaborators. HLA class I and class II types, where available, came from metadata supplied by the sample provider rather than from assay-based typing. The repertoires were released in a freely available public database meant as a resource for research on the immune response to SARS-CoV-2. Broad study findings and their caveats: The amount of clinical and demographic metadata varied by source and participant and was provided uncurated.

V is trimmed back by 4 bases and J by 3 bases, and the junction contains 6 bases that no gene match accounts for. The germline V gene supplies CDR1 KGHSH and CDR2 LQKENI. The CDR3 spans 15 residues, from the cysteine through the phenylalanine. Just the 45-base CDR3 DNA is kept, in frame starting at base 1. Note on this clone: What this receptor recognizes is not known. Nothing much larger sits one base from this clone, and base qualities are not available.

The collaborating institutions used their own protocols to collect whole blood in K2EDTA tubes. For TCRbeta analysis, collaborator samples were shipped as frozen whole blood, as isolated PBMCs, or as DNA extracted from either sample type. TCRbeta CDR3 regions were amplified from genomic DNA using the immunoSEQ Assay, a bias-controlled multiplex PCR. In the original analysis: The number of nucleated cells in each sample was estimated by amplification of reference gene primers within the assay. To quantify the absolute abundance of each unique TCRbeta CDR3 rearrangement, sequence reads were collapsed and filtered. For each sample, productive Simpson clonality was calculated by taking the square root of Simpson's diversity index across productive rearrangements. The immuneACCESS repertoire file appears here via TCRdb, limited to in-frame rearrangements. These files lack a portion of the clones; in checked studies, under half of the deficit traces to unresolved V genes, and the cause of the others is not known. V, J and clone size reflect that table, while D and trimming were determined from the DNA. Counted in this sample were some 70,000 clones; approximately 83% of them appeared once. The ten biggest clones cover roughly 4.5% of the sample.

In this chain, TRBV18 is recombined with TRBJ2-3; 8 of the junction bases match TRBD2. The sequenced sample was peripheral blood. The origin of this receptor is a woman aged 60-75 years with acute or convalescent COVID-19. The nucleotide sequence reads TGTGCCAGCTCACTGGGGACTAGTCTTACAGATACGCAGTATTTT. Its protein reads: CASSLGTSLTDTQYF.